This TCR beta chain was observed in a study of CD4+ T cells in melanoma. The J segment lost 7 bases and the V segment lost 0 bases, leaving 8 bases of the junction unmatched. This CDR3 spans 15 amino acids. Germline assignment: CDR1 LNHNV and CDR2 YYDKDF (reference sequence). Data came from immunoSEQ multiplex PCR; TCRdb stores just in-frame clones and leaves some out. Among 13,000 or so clones, 60% to 75% were seen once, and the ten largest hold roughly a tenth. The clonotype originates from a human donor with melanoma. The sample comprised cells from a culture (not recorded whether cultured in vitro). This chain connects TRBV15 to TRBJ1-2; TRBD1 matches 7 bases. In nucleotides, the CDR3 is TGTGCCACCAGCAGAGAGCCCTTGACAGGGTCTGGCTACACCTTC. This codes for CATSREPLTGSGYTF.